This TCR beta chain was sequenced during a study of T cell clonality in common variable immunodeficiency. Control and CVID samples contributed equal amounts of genomic DNA. TCRdb keeps only in-frame clones here, not all; method: immunoSEQ multiplex PCR. There are around 47,000 clones in the sample, none observed a single time. Caucasian heritage predominated among both patients and controls. This clone was found many times. The CDR3 end lies 3 residues beyond the end of the read and is filled in from the germline J gene. V lost 2 bases and J 2 bases, leaving 6 bases between the germline ends. In germline, CDR1 is SGHDN, CDR2 FVKESK. The CDR3 length is 13 residues.

The V gene is TRBV14, the J gene TRBJ1-1; D not resolved. Sequenced: peripheral blood mononuclear cells. The sequence was obtained from a person aged 18 to 75 in good health. The CDR3 is CASSQISNTEAFF. Partial CDR3 DNA: TGTGCCAGCAGCCAAATTTCAAACACTGAA.